This record looks at one T cell receptor beta chain sequence and its context. Which antigen it targets is not known. Base qualities were left out, and no much larger clone turns up one base away. The data originate from a study of a mutant IDH1 vaccine in newly diagnosed glioma (dated by TCRdb to the early 2020s). About the full investigation: Across visits V03 through V10, patients got a total of eight vaccinations, given in weeks 1, 3, 5, 7, 11, 15, 19 and 23. Peripheral blood samples were drawn at six visits, namely V03 (baseline), V05, V07, V10, V12 and V13. For exploratory analyses, about 25 treated patients had longitudinal TCRB deep sequencing done wherever samples were available. The approximately 32 treated patients were approximately 62% male and approximately 40% female, with a mean age of around 40 years. Vaccination was initiated 4-6 weeks after radiotherapy alone, or concurrently with temozolomide cycles in the chemotherapy-containing groups. Before enrollment, patients had received standard therapy of radiotherapy alone, temozolomide alone, or radiochemotherapy with temozolomide; most received the combination.

The paper as a whole reports these results and caveats: Across multiple MHC alleles, vaccine-induced immune responses were seen in 90% to 95% of patients. The authors noted that analyses of patient blood samples could not be reproduced because of sample limitations. PBMC samples for TCRB deep sequencing were selected based on availability. Pseudoprogression appeared unrelated to alterations in the top peripheral T cell clonotypes detected by TCRB sequencing.

Sample time point, as interpreted from the label and publication: week 5, during vaccination. A 20-mer mutant IDH1 peptide at 300 micrograms in Montanide made up each vaccine dose, which was injected subcutaneously together with topical imiquimod. All donors had newly diagnosed IDH1-mutant astrocytomas of WHO grade 3 or 4 that showed loss of nuclear ATRX. The samples were drawn from NOA16, a multicentre, single-arm, open-label phase I trial in Germany that tested a mutant IDH1 peptide vaccine in humans for the first time. Genomic DNA for TCRB sequencing was extracted from EDTA blood using the DNeasy Blood and Tissue Kit. Via the germline V gene, CDR1 is SGHRS and CDR2 YFSETQ. Taken from cysteine to phenylalanine, the CDR3 has 16 residues. Only the CDR3 DNA stays, 48 bases, in frame from base 1. Relative to germline, V is missing 9 bases and J is missing 0 bases, with 10 bases of the junction outside any gene match.

Receptor amplification or capture employed the immunoSEQ multiplex PCR assay. The hsTCRB Kit was used according to the manufacturer's protocol to amplify rearranged TCR beta chain sequences. TCRB libraries were sequenced on an Illumina MiSeq. In the authors' own workflow: The kit vendor's proprietary platform handled demultiplexing, trimming and gene mapping. Here the immuneACCESS table is served through TCRdb, limited to in-frame sequences with V and J called. Missing clones are a known gap in these copies; in checked studies unresolved V genes cover under half, and the rest lacks a known reason. That table is the source of V, J and clone size, and D and trimming were worked out from the DNA. The sample profile shows 50,000 to 60,000 clones; about three quarters of them were found once. The ten largest clonotypes hold over 4.5% of the sample.

This receptor was identified in a man between 45 and 60 years old with glioma. The V gene is TRBV5-1 and the J gene is TRBJ1-5; 9 central nucleotides agree with TRBD1. The sequenced sample was PBMCs, obtained from a glioma patient whose treatment included an IDH1 peptide vaccine. The CDR3 reads CAIPWTGVYSNQPQHF. The base sequence is TGCGCCATTCCGTGGACAGGGGTCTATAGCAATCAGCCCCAGCATTTT.